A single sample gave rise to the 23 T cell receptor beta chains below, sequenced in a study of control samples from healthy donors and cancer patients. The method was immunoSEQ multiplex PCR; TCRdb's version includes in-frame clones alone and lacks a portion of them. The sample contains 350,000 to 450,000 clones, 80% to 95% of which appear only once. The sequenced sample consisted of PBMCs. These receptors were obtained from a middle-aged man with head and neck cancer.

The CDR3 loop reads CASRRRGGETQYF. For the CDR3, the DNA is TGTGCCAGTAGGAGGCGTGGGGGTGAGACCCAGTACTTC. The chain carries TRBV19 and TRBJ2-5; D may be TRBD1 or TRBD2 (5 bases each). The V end was cut by 6 bases, the J end by 5 bases, with 13 bases between. Germline V gene sequence: CDR1 LNHDA, CDR2 SQIVND (reference sequence). This CDR3 is 13 amino acids long.

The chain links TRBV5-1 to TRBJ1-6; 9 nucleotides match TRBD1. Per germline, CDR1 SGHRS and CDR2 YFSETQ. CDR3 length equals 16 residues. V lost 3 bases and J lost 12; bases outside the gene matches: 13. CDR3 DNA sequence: TGCGCCAGCAGCTCCAGTCCCGGGACAGGGTACAAACCCCTCCACTTT. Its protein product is CASSSSPGTGYKPLHF.

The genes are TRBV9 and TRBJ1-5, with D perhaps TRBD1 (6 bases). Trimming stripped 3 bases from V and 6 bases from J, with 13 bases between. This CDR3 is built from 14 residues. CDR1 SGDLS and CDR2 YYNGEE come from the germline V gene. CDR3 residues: CASSAQGGGQPQHF. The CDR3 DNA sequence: TGTGCCAGCAGCGCACAGGGCGGGGGTCAGCCCCAGCATTTT.

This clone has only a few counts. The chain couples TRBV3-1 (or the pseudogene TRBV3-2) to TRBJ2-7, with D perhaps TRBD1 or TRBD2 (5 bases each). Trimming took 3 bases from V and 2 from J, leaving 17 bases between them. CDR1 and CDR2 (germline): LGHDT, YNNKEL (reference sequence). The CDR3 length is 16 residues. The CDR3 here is CASSQGPGTDTYEQYF. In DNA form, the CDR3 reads TGTGCCAGCAGCCAGGGTCCCGGGACCGACACCTACGAGCAGTACTTC.

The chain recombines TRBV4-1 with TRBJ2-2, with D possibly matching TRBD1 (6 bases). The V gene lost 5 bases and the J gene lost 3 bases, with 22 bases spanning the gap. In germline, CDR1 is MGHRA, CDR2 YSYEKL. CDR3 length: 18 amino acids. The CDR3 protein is CASSFPGPGVKDTGELFF. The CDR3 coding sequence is TGCGCCAGCAGCTTCCCCGGACCAGGGGTTAAGGACACCGGGGAGCTGTTTTTT.

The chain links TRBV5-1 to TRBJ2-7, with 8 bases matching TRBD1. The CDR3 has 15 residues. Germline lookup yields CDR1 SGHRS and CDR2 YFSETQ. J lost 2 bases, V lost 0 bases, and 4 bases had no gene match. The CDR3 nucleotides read TGCGCCAGCAGCTTGGCCGGACAGGGCGCCTACGAGCAGTACTTC. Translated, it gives CASSLAGQGAYEQYF. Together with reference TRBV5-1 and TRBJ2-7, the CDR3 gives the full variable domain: KAGVTQTPRYLIKTRGQQVTLSCSPISGHRSVSWYQQTPGQGLQFLFEYFSETQRNKGNFPGRFSGRQFSNSRSEMNVSTLELGDSALYLCASSLAGQGAYEQYFGPGTRLTVT.

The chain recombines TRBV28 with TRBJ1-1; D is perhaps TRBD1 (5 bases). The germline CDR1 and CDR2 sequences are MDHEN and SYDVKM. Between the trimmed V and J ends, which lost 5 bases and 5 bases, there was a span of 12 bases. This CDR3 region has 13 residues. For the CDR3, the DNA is TGTGCCAGCAGTGGGGCAGGGTTAACTGAAGCTTTCTTT. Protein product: CASSGAGLTEAFF.

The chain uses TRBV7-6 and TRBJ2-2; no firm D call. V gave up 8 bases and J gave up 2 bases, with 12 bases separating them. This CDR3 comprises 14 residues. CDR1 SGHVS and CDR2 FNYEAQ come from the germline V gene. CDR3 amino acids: CASALSPNTGELFF. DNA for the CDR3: TGTGCCAGCGCCCTATCGCCAAACACCGGGGAGCTGTTTTTT.

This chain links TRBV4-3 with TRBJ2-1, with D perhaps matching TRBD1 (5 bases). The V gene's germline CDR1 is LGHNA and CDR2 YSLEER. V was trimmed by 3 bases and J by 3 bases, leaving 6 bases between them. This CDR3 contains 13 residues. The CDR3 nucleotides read TGCGCCAGCAGCCAGGACAACTACAATGAGCAGTTCTTC. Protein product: CASSQDNYNEQFF.

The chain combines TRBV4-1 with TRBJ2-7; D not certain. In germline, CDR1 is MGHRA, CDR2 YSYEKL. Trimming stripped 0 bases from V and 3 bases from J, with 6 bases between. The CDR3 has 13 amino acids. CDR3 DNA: TGCGCCAGCAGCCAAGAGCTCGGCTACGAGCAGTACTTC. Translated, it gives CASSQELGYEQYF.

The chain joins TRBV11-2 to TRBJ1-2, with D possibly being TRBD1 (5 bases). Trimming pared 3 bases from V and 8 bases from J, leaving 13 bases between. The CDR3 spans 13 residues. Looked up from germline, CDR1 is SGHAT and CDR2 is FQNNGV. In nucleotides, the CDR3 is TGTGCCAGCAGCTTGCAAGGGGATCGGGGCTACACCTTC. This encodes CASSLQGDRGYTF.

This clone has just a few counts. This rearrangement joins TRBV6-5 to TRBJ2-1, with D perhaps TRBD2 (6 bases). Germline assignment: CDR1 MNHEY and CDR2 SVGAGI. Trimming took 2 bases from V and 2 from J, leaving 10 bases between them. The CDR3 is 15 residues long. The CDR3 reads CASSYDSGAYNEQFF. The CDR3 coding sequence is TGTGCCAGCAGTTACGACTCGGGGGCCTACAATGAGCAGTTCTTC.

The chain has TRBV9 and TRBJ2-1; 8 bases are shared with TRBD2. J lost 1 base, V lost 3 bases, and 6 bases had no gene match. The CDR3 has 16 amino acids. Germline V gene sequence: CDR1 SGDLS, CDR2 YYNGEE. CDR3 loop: CASSGASGRSYNEQFF. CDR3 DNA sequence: TGTGCCAGCAGCGGGGCTAGCGGGCGATCCTACAATGAGCAGTTCTTC.

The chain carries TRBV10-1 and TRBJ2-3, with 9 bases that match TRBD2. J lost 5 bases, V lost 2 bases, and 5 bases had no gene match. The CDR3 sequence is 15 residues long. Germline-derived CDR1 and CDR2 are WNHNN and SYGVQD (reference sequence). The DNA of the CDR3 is TGCGCCAGCAGTGAGGCGGGGGGGCCGGTAGATACGCAGTATTTT. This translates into CASSEAGGPVDTQYF.

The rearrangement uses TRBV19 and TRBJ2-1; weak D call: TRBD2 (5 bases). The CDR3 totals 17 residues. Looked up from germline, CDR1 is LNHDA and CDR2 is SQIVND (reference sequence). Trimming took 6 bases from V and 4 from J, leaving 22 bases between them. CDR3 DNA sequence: TGTGCCAGTAGCCCGGCCCTAGCCTCAATTAATTACAATGAGCAGTTCTTC. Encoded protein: CASSPALASINYNEQFF. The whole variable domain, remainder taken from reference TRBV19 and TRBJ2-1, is DGGITQSPKYLFRKEGQNVTLSCEQNLNHDAMYWYRQDPGQGLRLIYYSQIVNDFQKGDIAEGYSVSREKKESFPLTVTSAQKNPTAFYLCASSPALASINYNEQFFGPGTRLTVL.

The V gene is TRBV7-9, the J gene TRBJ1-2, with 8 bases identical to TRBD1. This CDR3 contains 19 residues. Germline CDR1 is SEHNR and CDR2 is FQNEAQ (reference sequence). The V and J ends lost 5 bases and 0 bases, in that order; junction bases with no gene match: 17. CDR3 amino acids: CASSPHIGTGPRSNYGYTF. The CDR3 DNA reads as TGTGCCAGCAGCCCCCATATAGGGACAGGTCCCCGCTCTAACTATGGCTACACCTTC.

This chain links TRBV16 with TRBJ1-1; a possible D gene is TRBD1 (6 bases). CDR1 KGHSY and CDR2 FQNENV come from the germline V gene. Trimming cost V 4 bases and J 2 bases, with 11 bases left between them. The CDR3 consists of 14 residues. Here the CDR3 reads CASSPYRENTEAFF. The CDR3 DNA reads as TGTGCCAGCAGCCCGTACAGGGAAAACACTGAAGCTTTCTTT.

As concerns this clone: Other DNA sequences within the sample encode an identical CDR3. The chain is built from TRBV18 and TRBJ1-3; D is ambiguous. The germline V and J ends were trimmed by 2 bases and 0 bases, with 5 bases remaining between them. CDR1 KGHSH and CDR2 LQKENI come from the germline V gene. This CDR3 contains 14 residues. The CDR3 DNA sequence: TGTGCCAGCTCACCAGACCTCTCTGGAAACACCATATATTTT. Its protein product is CASSPDLSGNTIYF. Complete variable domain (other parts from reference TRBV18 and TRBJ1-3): NAGVMQNPRHLVRRRGQEARLRCSPMKGHSHVYWYRQLPEEGLKFMVYLQKENIIDESGMPKERFSAEFPKEGPSILRIQQVVRGDSAAYFCASSPDLSGNTIYFGEGSWLTVV.

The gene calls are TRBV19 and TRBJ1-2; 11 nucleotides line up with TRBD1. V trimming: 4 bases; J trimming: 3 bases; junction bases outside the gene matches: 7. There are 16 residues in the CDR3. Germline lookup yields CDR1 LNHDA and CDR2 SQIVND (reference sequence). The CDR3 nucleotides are TGTGCCAGTAGTAGGGGACAGGGGGTATCGTACTATGGCTACACCTTC. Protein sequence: CASSRGQGVSYYGYTF.

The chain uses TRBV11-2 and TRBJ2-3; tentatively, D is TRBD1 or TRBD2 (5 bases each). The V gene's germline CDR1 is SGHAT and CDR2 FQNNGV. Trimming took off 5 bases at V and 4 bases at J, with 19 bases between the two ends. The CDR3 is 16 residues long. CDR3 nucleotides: TGTGCCAGCAGCCCCGGTGGGGACCAATCCGCAGATACGCAGTATTTT. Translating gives CASSPGGDQSADTQYF.

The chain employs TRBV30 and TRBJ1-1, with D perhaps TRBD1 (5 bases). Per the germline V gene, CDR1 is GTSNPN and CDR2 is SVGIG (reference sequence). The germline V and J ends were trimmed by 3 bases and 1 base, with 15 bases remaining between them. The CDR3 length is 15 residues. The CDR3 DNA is TGTGCCTGGAGACAGGCCCTACTTGGGAACACTGAAGCTTTCTTT. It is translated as CAWRQALLGNTEAFF.

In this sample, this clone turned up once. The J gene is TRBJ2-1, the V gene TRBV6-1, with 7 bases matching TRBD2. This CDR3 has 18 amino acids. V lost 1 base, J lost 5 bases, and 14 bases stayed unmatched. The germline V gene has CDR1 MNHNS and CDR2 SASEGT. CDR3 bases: TGTGCCAGCAGTGAAGTCCCGACGACTAGCAAAGTAAACAATGAGCAGTTCTTC. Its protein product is CASSEVPTTSKVNNEQFF.

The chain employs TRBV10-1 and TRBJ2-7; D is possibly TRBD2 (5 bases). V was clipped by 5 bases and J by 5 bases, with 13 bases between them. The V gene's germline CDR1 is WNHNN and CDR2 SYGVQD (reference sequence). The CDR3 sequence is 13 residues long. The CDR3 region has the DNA TGCGCCAGCAGTTACGAACTAGGCCACGAGCAGTACTTC. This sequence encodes CASSYELGHEQYF.